The sequence of this T cell receptor (beta chain) was determined in a study of cytomegalovirus exposure and HLA in healthy donors. Overall study context: The 120 validation repertoires used the same platform as the 650 to 850 first-cohort repertoires (as reported by a later analysis).

General observations from the study: The study designated 150 or so TCR beta chains cytomegalovirus-associated.

The protocol was immunoSEQ multiplex PCR, while the TCRdb copy is restricted to in-frame clones and leaves out a portion. This sample carries a few hundred thousand clones, around 80% of them seen once, and the ten largest clones take over 11%. Concerning this clone itself: Its antigen is still unknown.

Looked up from germline, CDR1 is LGHNA and CDR2 is YNFKEQ. The V segment lost 7 bases and the J segment 6 bases; nucleotides outside the gene matches: 11. The CDR3 consists of 15 residues. The clonotype comes from a woman in her 30s in good health and CMV-seropositive. Sequences were obtained from PBMCs. V is TRBV4-2 and J is TRBJ2-2, with 7 bases identical to TRBD1. The CDR3 nucleotides read TGTGCCAGCACCCCGGGGCAGGGGGAATCCGGGGAGCTGTTTTTT. This translates into CASTPGQGESGELFF.